This TCR beta chain came from a study of cytomegalovirus exposure and HLA in healthy donors (dated by TCRdb to about 2017). For the study in its entirety: In an earlier analysis of roughly 590 of the donors, roughly 300 Gb of sequence data and 90 million to 130 million unique TCR beta sequences from 150 million to 200 million T cells were reported. In a later analysis, previously published TCR beta repertoires from 550 to 700 donors were re-analyzed and high-resolution HLA genotyping was added so that TCR occurrence patterns could be studied. Because of strong linkage in the cohort, roughly five DR-DQ haplotypes were treated as single units for association and clustering. Donor age, sex, ethnicity and CMV serostatus were collected together with the repertoire data. In addition to the first cohort of around 670 subjects, a separate validation cohort of approximately 110 different subjects was used. A later genetic analysis took genome-wide SNP genotypes for about three fifths of the roughly 700 donors and used that subset as a discovery cohort. All discovery cohort repertoires had been generated using a single sequencing platform. The study aimed to test whether signatures of past pathogen exposure could be identified by cataloging public T cell receptors. An early release that covered roughly 600 HLA-typed donors contained around 300 gigabases of sequencing data and about 84 million unique TCR sequences. In the later analysis, no new phenotypic data were used to find candidate immune exposures; instead, reliance was placed on TCR beta sequences and their occurrence across donors. The study profiled the T cell repertoires of 500 to 800 subjects by immunosequencing and related them to cytomegalovirus serostatus. Of the roughly 430 genotyped donors, approximately 80% fell in the genetic ancestry cluster associated with self-reported Caucasian donors. Class I and class II HLA loci were covered by the typing at four-digit resolution. To predict cytomegalovirus infection status, the study brought together high-throughput TCR immunosequencing, statistical association of individual TCRs with disease status, and machine learning. The number of typed donors differed by locus: about 620-640 for A, B, C, DRB1 and DQB1; approximately 530 for DQA1; approximately 610 for DPA1; and roughly 470 for DPB1. An earlier analysis of around 640 of the donors used high-throughput TCR beta sequencing to judge whether each TCR beta V gene segment behaved as functional or pseudogenic. On average, roughly 240,000 unique TCR beta nucleotide sequences were sequenced per donor among 300 to 500 genotyped donors of the cohort, with roughly 18% of those sequences being non-productive. On the study overall, not on this receptor specifically: HLA typing was unavailable for some donors at each locus, so association tests used only the typed subset. In a later analysis, most CMV-associated TCR beta chains were found to appear HLA-restricted, with HLA associations seemingly driven largely by CMV exposure. Sequencing depth was assumed to be roughly uniform across donors in the presence/absence analyses, though that assumption may not hold. In a later analysis, TCR association rates were found to vary across HLA loci, with the most associated TCRs seen for DRB1 alleles and the fewest for HLA-C alleles. Compared with equally common non-associated chains, HLA-associated TCR beta chains in a later analysis were more clonally expanded and had lower generation probabilities. The earlier analysis of almost 600 of the donors excluded some 15 rarely observed V segments, including chromosome 9 orphons, because counts were too low. The authors suggested that the approach could potentially be extended to other disease states and immunological phenotypes. A total of 164 TCR beta chains were listed by the study as associated with cytomegalovirus. A further reported finding was that TCR beta sequences accurately predicted the HLA-A and HLA-B alleles for most subjects in the first cohort. The sequencing pipeline was judged likely to have produced a cluster of highly shared sequence variants as a technical artifact. At a false discovery rate of 0.05, a later analysis linked around 15,000 TCR beta sequences to specific HLA alleles. Several of the top co-occurrence clusters appeared to be linked to parvovirus B19, influenza, CMV and Epstein-Barr virus, according to a later analysis. Broadly in line with IMGT annotations, most TCR beta V segments showed up in productive rearrangements about 87% or about 30% of the time in an earlier analysis of several hundred of the donors. Linkage disequilibrium might explain the correlated functional status among segregating V segments, but an unknown experimental factor could not be ruled out. Assigning TCR associations to individual alleles was difficult when HLA alleles, especially DR and DQ, strongly co-occurred. The classifier was reported to diagnose cytomegalovirus status with high specificity and sensitivity in both the original and validation cohorts. In vitro tests confirmed that a few of the cytomegalovirus-associated TCR beta chains recognize cytomegalovirus antigens. Most TCR sequences were observed very rarely across donors, whereas some public TCRs were present in many individuals. In a later genetic analysis, fewer N-insertions in productive TCRs were reported among donors in an Asian-associated ancestry cluster than the roughly 640-donor mean. CMV serostatus was the only immune exposure information available for the cohort. This cohort had only TCR beta chains sequenced, and the lack of alpha or paired-chain data limited which features could be detected. Some IMGT-functional V segments, including TRBV6-2 and TRBV6-3, could not be distinguished by the 87-base-pair reads and were therefore excluded. An association between a missense DCLRE1C variant and V-gene and J-gene trimming of TCR beta chains was found in a later genetic analysis and replicated in an independent cohort.

This clone was found a few times. Its antigen has not been determined. Per-base quality was not reported, and no clone a single base away is much larger than it. The CDR3 runs 16 residues from the cysteine to the phenylalanine. The DNA shown is the 48-base CDR3, in frame from base 1. In the germline V gene (reference sequence), CDR1 corresponds to SEHNR and CDR2 to FQNEAQ. V is pared back by 6 bases and J by 5 bases, with 22 bases lying between the germline termini. The cohort consisted of 600 to 700 healthy bone marrow donors. At the time of sampling, every cohort member was nominally healthy, though immune exposures that went unrecorded were likely present. The donor tested CMV seropositive and was one of the 289 seropositive cohort members. A peripheral blood sample was provided by each donor, and peripheral blood mononuclear cells were used for TCR beta sequencing. The Qiagen DNeasy Blood Extraction Kit was used to extract genomic DNA from the blood cell samples.

Library preparation was by the immunoSEQ multiplex PCR assay. A mixture of 60 forward primers for TCR Vbeta segments and 13 reverse primers for TCR Jbeta segments was used in the multiplex PCR. A multiplex PCR assay on genomic DNA amplified the CDR3 region of rearranged TCR beta genes. The amplified TCR beta libraries were sequenced on the Illumina HiSeq System as 87-base-pair reads. Processing in the source paper ran as follows. Across the roughly 670 repertoires, a later analysis counted roughly 77 million unique TCR beta chains, some 11 million of which were shared by at least two donors. Raw reads were error-corrected and collapsed into unique sequences with a nearest-neighbor algorithm that merged closely related sequences to remove PCR and sequencing errors. Alignment of CDR3 sequences to IMGT reference sequences was used to assign V, D and J gene segments. Each retained sequence needed at least a six-nucleotide match to both a V gene segment and a J gene segment. A rearrangement was called productive if the CDR3 had no stop codons and remained in frame with V and J, and every other rearrangement was called non-productive. Following IMGT convention, CDR3 was defined as the stretch from the second conserved V-encoded cysteine up to the conserved J-encoded phenylalanine. In an earlier analysis of 587 of the donors, sequences lacking an unambiguous match to a single V gene segment were excluded. An earlier analysis of 587 of the donors classified V segments as functional when productive rearrangements were above 56.7% and as segregating when the standard deviation between donors was above 5%. A statistical classification framework was developed to diagnose cytomegalovirus status using the catalog of TCR beta chain sequences. In a later analysis, TCR nucleotide sequences were compared against IMGT/GENE-DB human TR gene sequences so that V and J genes could be assigned. A later analysis assigned CDR3 sequences and most-parsimonious VDJ recombination scenarios with the TCRdist pipeline. In a later analysis, each TCR beta chain was defined by its CDR3 amino acid sequence together with its V-gene family, and reads without a unique V-gene family were excluded. As a way to deal with suspected cross-contamination and a sequencing artifact, a later analysis dropped approximately 590 nucleotide sequences that were highly shared and had low generation probability. For each public chain, a later analysis derived a clonal expansion index from normalized ranks of inferred template counts within each repertoire. Generation probabilities in a later analysis came from a VDJ recombination model fitted to out-of-frame rearrangements, and those results were checked against IGoR. A later analysis scored TCR-TCR, TCR-HLA and TCR-CMV co-occurrence with hypergeometric tests, applying a repertoire-size bias correction to TCR pairs. In a later analysis, false discovery rates were estimated by permuting HLA or CMV assignments 20 times. In a later analysis, co-occurring TCRs were grouped using DBSCAN, with TCRdist sequence similarity added in when clustering inside HLA-allele-positive subsets. Co-occurrence clustering excluded repertoires with fewer than 30,000 or more than 120,000 public chains, plus five with anomalous nucleotide sharing. TCRdb mirrors the immuneACCESS table, restricted to in-frame sequences. Some clones are absent from its copies; in checked studies, under half trace to an unresolved V gene, and the reason for the others is unknown. That table is the source of V, J and clone size, and D and trimming were worked out from the DNA. For this sample there are under 120,000 clones; 50% to 65% appear just once. The ten largest clones add up to about 3.8% of the sample.

Sequenced sample: PBMCs. The chain uses TRBV7-9 and TRBJ2-5, with TRBD2 perhaps the D gene, on 6 matching bases. The clonotype comes from a man between 25 and 39 years old in good health and CMV-seropositive. The bases are TGTGCCAGCAGGTCTTTGCGGGGAAGTTTCGAGGAGACCCAGTACTTC. The encoded protein is CASRSLRGSFEETQYF.